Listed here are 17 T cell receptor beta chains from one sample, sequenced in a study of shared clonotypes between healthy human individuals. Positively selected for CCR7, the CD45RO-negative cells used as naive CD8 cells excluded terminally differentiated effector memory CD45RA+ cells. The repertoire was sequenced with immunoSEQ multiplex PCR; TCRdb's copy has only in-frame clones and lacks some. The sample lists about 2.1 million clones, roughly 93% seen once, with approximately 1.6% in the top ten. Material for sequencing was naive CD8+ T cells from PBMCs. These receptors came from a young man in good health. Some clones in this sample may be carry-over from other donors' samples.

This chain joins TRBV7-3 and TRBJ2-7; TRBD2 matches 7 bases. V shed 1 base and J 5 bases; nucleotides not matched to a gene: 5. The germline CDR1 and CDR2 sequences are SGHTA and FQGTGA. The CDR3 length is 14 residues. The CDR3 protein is CASSLNGRANEQYF. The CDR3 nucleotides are TGTGCCAGCAGCTTAAATGGGAGGGCCAACGAGCAGTACTTC.

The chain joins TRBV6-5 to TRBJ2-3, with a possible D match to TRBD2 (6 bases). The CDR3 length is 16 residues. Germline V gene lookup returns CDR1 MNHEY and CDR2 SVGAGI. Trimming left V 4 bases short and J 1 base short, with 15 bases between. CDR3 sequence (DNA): TGTGCCAGCAGTTTCATAGCGGAGGAGGGCACAGATACGCAGTATTTT. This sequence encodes CASSFIAEEGTDTQYF.

The CDR3 region is CASSEVYEARRAEAFF. DNA of the CDR3: TGTGCCAGCAGTGAAGTGTATGAGGCCCGGAGGGCTGAAGCTTTCTTT. The chain joins TRBV2 to TRBJ1-1; D is unclear. This CDR3 is 16 amino acids long. Germline V gene data show CDR1 as SNHLY and CDR2 as FYNNEI. The V gene lost 1 base and the J gene lost 6 bases, with 18 bases spanning the gap.

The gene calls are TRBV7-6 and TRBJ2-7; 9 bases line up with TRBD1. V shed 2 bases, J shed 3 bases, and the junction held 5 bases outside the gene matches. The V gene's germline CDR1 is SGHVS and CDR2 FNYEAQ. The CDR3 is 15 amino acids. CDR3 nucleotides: TGTGCCAGCAGCTTACAGGGGACAGGGATCTACGAGCAGTACTTC. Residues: CASSLQGTGIYEQYF. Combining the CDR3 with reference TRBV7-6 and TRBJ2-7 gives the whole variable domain GAGVSQSPRYKVTKRGQDVALRCDPISGHVSLYWYRQALGQGPEFLTYFNYEAQQDKSGLPNDRFSAERPEGSISTLTIQRTEQRDSAMYRCASSLQGTGIYEQYFGPGTRLTVT.

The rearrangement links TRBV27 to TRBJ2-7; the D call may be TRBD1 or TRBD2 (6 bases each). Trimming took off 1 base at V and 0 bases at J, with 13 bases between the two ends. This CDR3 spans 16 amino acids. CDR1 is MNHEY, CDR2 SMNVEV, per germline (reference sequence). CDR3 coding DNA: TGTGCCAGCAGTTTATTGGGGGGCTCCCCCTCCTACGAGCAGTACTTC. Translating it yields CASSLLGGSPSYEQYF.

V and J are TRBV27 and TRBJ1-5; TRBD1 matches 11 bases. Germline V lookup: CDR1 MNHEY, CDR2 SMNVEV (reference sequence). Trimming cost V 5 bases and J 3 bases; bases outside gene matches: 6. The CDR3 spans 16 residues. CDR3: CASSTGTGGNNQPQHF. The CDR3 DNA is TGTGCCAGCAGTACTGGGACAGGGGGGAACAATCAGCCCCAGCATTTT.

The CDR3: CASSVTRTGITEQFF. The CDR3 DNA is TGTGCCAGCAGCGTAACCAGGACAGGGATTACTGAGCAGTTCTTC. The chain joins TRBV9 to TRBJ2-1; TRBD1 agrees at 8 bases. The CDR3 contains 15 residues. V lost 1 base, J lost 9 bases, and 9 bases stayed unmatched. CDR1 is SGDLS, CDR2 YYNGEE, per germline.

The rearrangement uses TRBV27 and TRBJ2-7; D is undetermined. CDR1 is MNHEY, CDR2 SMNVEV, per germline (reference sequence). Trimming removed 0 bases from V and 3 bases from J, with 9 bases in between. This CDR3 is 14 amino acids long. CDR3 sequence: CASSLSPKSYEQYF. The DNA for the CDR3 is TGTGCCAGCAGTTTATCTCCTAAGAGCTACGAGCAGTACTTC.

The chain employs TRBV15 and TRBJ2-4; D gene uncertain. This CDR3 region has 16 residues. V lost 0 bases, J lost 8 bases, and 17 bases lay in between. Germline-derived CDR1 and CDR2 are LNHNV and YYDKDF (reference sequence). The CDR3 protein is CATSRDSARSRDIQYF. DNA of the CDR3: TGTGCCACCAGCAGAGATTCGGCCCGTAGTAGGGACATTCAGTACTTC.

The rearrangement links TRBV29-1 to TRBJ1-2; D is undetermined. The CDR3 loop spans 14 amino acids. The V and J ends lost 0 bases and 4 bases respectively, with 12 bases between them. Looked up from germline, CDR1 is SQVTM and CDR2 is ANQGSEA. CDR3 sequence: CSVEDYAGGYGYTF. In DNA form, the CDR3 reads TGCAGCGTTGAAGATTATGCCGGCGGCTATGGCTACACCTTC.

The CDR3 coding sequence is TGTGCTAGTGGTTGGTCCGGTCAGCCCCAGCATTTT. This codes for CASGWSGQPQHF. This sequence joins TRBV12-5 and TRBJ1-5; D remains ambiguous. Germline V lookup: CDR1 LGHNT, CDR2 FRNRAP. CDR3 size: 12 residues. V lost 4 bases and J 6 bases, leaving 7 bases between the germline ends.

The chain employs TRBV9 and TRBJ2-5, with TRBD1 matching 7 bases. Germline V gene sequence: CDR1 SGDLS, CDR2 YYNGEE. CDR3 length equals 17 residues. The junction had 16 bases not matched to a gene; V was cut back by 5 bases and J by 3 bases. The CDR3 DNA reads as TGTGCCAGCAGTCCGACAGGGACGGGCGGCGGAAAAGAGACCCAGTACTTC. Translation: CASSPTGTGGGKETQYF.

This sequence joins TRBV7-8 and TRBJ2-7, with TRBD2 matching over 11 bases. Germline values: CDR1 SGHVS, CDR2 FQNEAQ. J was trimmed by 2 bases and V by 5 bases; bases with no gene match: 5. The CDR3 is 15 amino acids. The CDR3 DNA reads TGTGCCAGCAGCCCCCTAGCGGGAGGAACCTACGAGCAGTACTTC. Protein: CASSPLAGGTYEQYF.

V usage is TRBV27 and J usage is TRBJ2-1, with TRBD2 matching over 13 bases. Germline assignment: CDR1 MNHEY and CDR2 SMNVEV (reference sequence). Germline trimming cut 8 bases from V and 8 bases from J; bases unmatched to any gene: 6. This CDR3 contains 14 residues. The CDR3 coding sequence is TGTGCCAGCCATGGACTAGCGGGAGTCCATGAGCAGTTCTTC. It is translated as CASHGLAGVHEQFF.

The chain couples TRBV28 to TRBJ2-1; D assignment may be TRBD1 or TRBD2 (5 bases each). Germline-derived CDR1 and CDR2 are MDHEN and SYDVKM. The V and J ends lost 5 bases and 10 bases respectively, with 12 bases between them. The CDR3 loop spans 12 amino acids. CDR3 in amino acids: CASSLAWGEQFF. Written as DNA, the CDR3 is TGTGCCAGCAGTCTAGCCTGGGGGGAGCAGTTCTTC.

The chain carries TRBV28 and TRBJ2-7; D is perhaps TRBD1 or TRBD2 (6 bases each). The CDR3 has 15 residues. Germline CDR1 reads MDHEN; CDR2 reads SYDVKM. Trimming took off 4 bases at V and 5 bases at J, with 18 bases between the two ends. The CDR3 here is CASSSGASRGDEQYF. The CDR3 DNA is TGTGCCAGCAGTTCCGGAGCCTCAAGGGGGGACGAGCAGTACTTC.

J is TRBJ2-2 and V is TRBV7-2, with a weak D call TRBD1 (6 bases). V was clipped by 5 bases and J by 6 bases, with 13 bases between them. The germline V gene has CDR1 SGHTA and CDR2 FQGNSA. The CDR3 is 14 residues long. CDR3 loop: CASSPLGQPGELFF. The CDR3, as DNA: TGTGCCAGCAGCCCTCTAGGACAGCCCGGGGAGCTGTTTTTT.